Listed below are T cell receptor beta chains from one sample, sequenced in a study of shared clonotypes between healthy human individuals. The data were produced by immunoSEQ multiplex PCR, yet TCRdb's version contains in-frame clones alone and is incomplete. This table has some 1.5 million clones, around 95% appearing once. The specimen was naive CD4+ T cells sorted from blood. These receptors all come from a man younger than 45 in good health. Each CDR3 is given with its conserved first and last residue. Fields, in order: D gene, J gene, clone size, V gene, CDR3 protein, CDR3 DNA. A D gene is named only where the DNA matches it firmly. Where a row states a size, it is once, few, many or the class of an expanded clone; other rows omit it.

d_gene: TRBD2; j_gene: TRBJ2-1; abundance: -; v_gene: TRBV28; CDR3aa: CATKRDYEQFF; CDR3nt: TGTGCCACTAAGCGGGACTATGAGCAGTTCTTC
d_gene: -; j_gene: TRBJ2-7; abundance: -; v_gene: TRBV15; CDR3aa: CATSARDGTYEQYF; CDR3nt: TGTGCCACCAGCGCACGGGACGGAACCTACGAGCAGTACTTC
d_gene: -; j_gene: TRBJ1-5; abundance: -; v_gene: TRBV7-8; CDR3aa: CASVLQGYGERNQPQHF; CDR3nt: TGTGCCAGCGTACTACAGGGTTACGGAGAACGCAATCAGCCCCAGCATTTT
d_gene: -; j_gene: TRBJ2-5; abundance: few; v_gene: TRBV2; CDR3aa: CASTQGAPGTQYF; CDR3nt: TGTGCCAGCACACAGGGTGCACCGGGGACCCAGTACTTC
d_gene: -; j_gene: TRBJ2-7; abundance: -; v_gene: TRBV5-6; CDR3aa: CASSFTGQPYEQYF; CDR3nt: TGTGCCAGCAGCTTTACCGGACAGCCCTACGAGCAGTACTTC
d_gene: -; j_gene: TRBJ1-3; abundance: -; v_gene: TRBV7-9; CDR3aa: CASSLQATNSGNTIYF; CDR3nt: TGTGCCAGCAGCTTACAGGCGACTAACTCTGGAAACACCATATATTTT
d_gene: TRBD1; j_gene: TRBJ2-1; abundance: once; v_gene: TRBV28; CDR3aa: CASSLFGQGYNEQFF; CDR3nt: TGTGCCAGCAGTTTATTTGGACAGGGGTACAATGAGCAGTTCTTC
d_gene: -; j_gene: TRBJ1-4; abundance: -; v_gene: TRBV7-9; CDR3aa: CASSLLAGGEKLFF; CDR3nt: TGTGCCAGCAGCTTACTTGCCGGTGGTGAAAAACTGTTTTTT
d_gene: -; j_gene: TRBJ2-5; abundance: -; v_gene: TRBV19; CDR3aa: CASSTLGWGGHQETQYF; CDR3nt: TGTGCCAGTAGTACTTTGGGTTGGGGCGGCCACCAAGAGACCCAGTACTTC
d_gene: -; j_gene: TRBJ2-2; abundance: -; v_gene: TRBV2; CDR3aa: CASSEEGFTGELFF; CDR3nt: TGTGCCAGCAGTGAGGAGGGGTTCACCGGGGAGCTGTTTTTT
d_gene: -; j_gene: TRBJ1-1; abundance: -; v_gene: TRBV7-6; CDR3aa: CASSLAQMNTEAFF; CDR3nt: TGTGCCAGCAGCTTAGCCCAGATGAACACTGAAGCTTTCTTT
d_gene: TRBD2; j_gene: TRBJ2-3; abundance: -; v_gene: TRBV29-1; CDR3aa: CSVGRLAGRKIRPDTQYF; CDR3nt: TGCAGCGTTGGTAGACTAGCGGGACGGAAAATTCGGCCAGATACGCAGTATTTT
d_gene: TRBD1; j_gene: TRBJ1-1; abundance: once; v_gene: TRBV5-4; CDR3aa: CASSLETGDVAFF; CDR3nt: TGTGCCAGCAGCTTGGAAACAGGGGATGTGGCTTTCTTT
d_gene: TRBD1; j_gene: TRBJ2-2; abundance: -; v_gene: TRBV5-4; CDR3aa: CASSSGQLNTGELFF; CDR3nt: TGTGCCAGCAGCTCGGGACAGTTGAACACCGGGGAGCTGTTTTTT
d_gene: TRBD2; j_gene: TRBJ2-7; abundance: -; v_gene: TRBV11-2; CDR3aa: CASSRIPTMREVYEQYF; CDR3nt: TGTGCCAGCAGCAGAATACCGACGATGCGGGAGGTCTACGAGCAGTACTTC
d_gene: TRBD2; j_gene: TRBJ2-3; abundance: once; v_gene: TRBV7-2; CDR3aa: CASSLVGTSYADTQYF; CDR3nt: TGTGCCAGCAGCTTAGTGGGGACTAGTTACGCAGATACGCAGTATTTT
d_gene: -; j_gene: TRBJ2-7; abundance: -; v_gene: TRBV15; CDR3aa: CATSRDPGTAYEQYF; CDR3nt: TGTGCCACCAGCAGAGATCCCGGGACGGCCTACGAGCAGTACTTC
d_gene: -; j_gene: TRBJ2-1; abundance: -; v_gene: TRBV11-2; CDR3aa: CASSLARASYNEQFF; CDR3nt: TGTGCCAGCAGCTTAGCCAGGGCTTCCTACAATGAGCAGTTCTTC
d_gene: -; j_gene: TRBJ2-7; abundance: -; v_gene: TRBV4-1; CDR3aa: CASSQGGRASDEQYF; CDR3nt: TGCGCCAGCAGCCAAGGAGGCAGGGCGTCGGACGAGCAGTACTTC
d_gene: TRBD1; j_gene: TRBJ2-1; abundance: -; v_gene: TRBV18; CDR3aa: CASSPLATGSPSSYNEQFF; CDR3nt: TGTGCCAGCTCACCACTTGCGACAGGGTCCCCCAGCTCCTACAATGAGCAGTTCTTC
d_gene: -; j_gene: TRBJ1-1; abundance: -; v_gene: TRBV11-1; CDR3aa: CASSQRQLSNTEAFF; CDR3nt: TGTGCCAGCAGCCAAAGACAGTTATCGAACACTGAAGCTTTCTTT
d_gene: -; j_gene: TRBJ1-5; abundance: -; v_gene: TRBV13; CDR3aa: CASSLEIDYLVAYSNQPQHF; CDR3nt: TGTGCCAGCAGCTTAGAAATAGACTACCTTGTAGCTTATAGCAATCAGCCCCAGCATTTT
d_gene: TRBD2; j_gene: TRBJ2-3; abundance: once; v_gene: TRBV7-6; CDR3aa: CASSLFLAGEDTQYF; CDR3nt: TGTGCCAGCAGCTTGTTCCTTGCGGGAGAGGATACGCAGTATTTT
d_gene: -; j_gene: TRBJ1-4; abundance: -; v_gene: TRBV18; CDR3aa: CASSAGRTNEKLFF; CDR3nt: TGTGCCAGCTCAGCGGGACGGACTAATGAAAAACTGTTTTTT
d_gene: -; j_gene: TRBJ2-7; abundance: -; v_gene: TRBV25-1; CDR3aa: CASRATRAPYEQYF; CDR3nt: TGTGCCAGCAGGGCTACAAGGGCTCCCTACGAGCAGTACTTC
d_gene: -; j_gene: TRBJ1-2; abundance: -; v_gene: TRBV5-1; CDR3aa: CASSLVRDSGYGYTF; CDR3nt: TGCGCCAGCAGCTTGGTACGCGACAGTGGCTATGGCTACACCTTC
d_gene: -; j_gene: TRBJ2-3; abundance: -; v_gene: TRBV5-4; CDR3aa: CASAAPTSTDTQYF; CDR3nt: TGTGCCAGCGCGGCTCCCACTAGCACAGATACGCAGTATTTT
d_gene: TRBD1; j_gene: TRBJ2-4; abundance: -; v_gene: TRBV28; CDR3aa: CASSLDRNIQYF; CDR3nt: TGTGCCAGCAGCCTGGACAGGAACATTCAGTACTTC
d_gene: -; j_gene: TRBJ2-1; abundance: -; v_gene: TRBV4-3; CDR3aa: CASSQDPGRTHNEQFF; CDR3nt: TGCGCCAGCAGCCAAGATCCGGGCCGGACCCATAATGAGCAGTTCTTC
d_gene: -; j_gene: TRBJ2-7; abundance: -; v_gene: TRBV6-5; CDR3aa: CASSNYGTLYYEQYF; CDR3nt: TGTGCCAGCAGTAATTACGGGACTTTGTACTACGAGCAGTACTTC
d_gene: -; j_gene: TRBJ2-6; abundance: -; v_gene: TRBV5-8; CDR3aa: CASSLNRGSGANVLTF; CDR3nt: TGTGCCAGCAGCTTGAACCGGGGCTCTGGGGCCAACGTCCTGACTTTC
d_gene: -; j_gene: TRBJ2-3; abundance: -; v_gene: TRBV19; CDR3aa: CASSMGFRTDTQYF; CDR3nt: TGTGCCAGTAGTATGGGGTTCCGCACAGATACGCAGTATTTT
d_gene: TRBD2; j_gene: TRBJ2-7; abundance: -; v_gene: TRBV10-1; CDR3aa: CATSPSGSYEQYF; CDR3nt: TGCGCCACCTCCCCTAGCGGGAGTTACGAGCAGTACTTC
d_gene: TRBD1; j_gene: TRBJ2-7; abundance: -; v_gene: TRBV5-1; CDR3aa: CASSEQGAGLTNEQYF; CDR3nt: TGCGCCAGCAGCGAACAGGGGGCGGGGCTCACTAACGAGCAGTACTTC
d_gene: -; j_gene: TRBJ1-1; abundance: -; v_gene: TRBV18; CDR3aa: CASSPPYPLNTEAFF; CDR3nt: TGTGCCAGCTCACCACCTTACCCATTGAACACTGAAGCTTTCTTT
d_gene: TRBD2; j_gene: TRBJ2-1; abundance: -; v_gene: TRBV5-4; CDR3aa: CASSLSSGSSYNEQFF; CDR3nt: TGTGCCAGCAGCTTGAGTAGCGGGAGCTCCTACAATGAGCAGTTCTTC
d_gene: TRBD2; j_gene: TRBJ2-7; abundance: -; v_gene: TRBV25-1; CDR3aa: CASSGHPGLAKGGIEQYF; CDR3nt: TGTGCCAGCAGTGGCCATCCGGGACTAGCGAAGGGGGGAATCGAGCAGTACTTC
d_gene: -; j_gene: TRBJ2-3; abundance: few; v_gene: TRBV19; CDR3aa: CASRHQGSTDTQYF; CDR3nt: TGTGCCAGTAGACATCAGGGGAGCACAGATACGCAGTATTTT
d_gene: -; j_gene: TRBJ1-4; abundance: -; v_gene: TRBV5-4; CDR3aa: CASSLDAGNNEKLFF; CDR3nt: TGTGCCAGCAGCTTGGACGCAGGGAACAATGAAAAACTGTTTTTT
d_gene: -; j_gene: TRBJ2-5; abundance: -; v_gene: TRBV9; CDR3aa: CASSVGWTQETQYF; CDR3nt: TGTGCCAGCAGCGTAGGATGGACCCAAGAGACCCAGTACTTC
d_gene: -; j_gene: TRBJ2-7; abundance: -; v_gene: TRBV6-5; CDR3aa: CASGFSSYEQYF; CDR3nt: TGTGCCAGCGGTTTCAGCTCCTACGAGCAGTACTTC
d_gene: -; j_gene: TRBJ2-3; abundance: -; v_gene: TRBV9; CDR3aa: CASNPTPGASDTQYF; CDR3nt: TGTGCCAGCAACCCTACACCCGGAGCGTCAGATACGCAGTATTTT
d_gene: TRBD2; j_gene: TRBJ2-1; abundance: -; v_gene: TRBV18; CDR3aa: CASSPQREYHNEQFF; CDR3nt: TGTGCCAGCTCACCACAGCGGGAGTATCACAATGAGCAGTTCTTC
d_gene: -; j_gene: TRBJ2-5; abundance: -; v_gene: TRBV5-6; CDR3aa: CASSFFRYGGSASQETQYF; CDR3nt: TGTGCCAGCAGCTTCTTCCGGTATGGCGGGTCCGCCTCTCAAGAGACCCAGTACTTC
d_gene: -; j_gene: TRBJ2-5; abundance: -; v_gene: TRBV5-1; CDR3aa: CASSFGTALQETQYF; CDR3nt: TGCGCCAGCAGCTTCGGGACCGCCCTTCAAGAGACCCAGTACTTC
d_gene: -; j_gene: TRBJ2-2; abundance: -; v_gene: TRBV5-6; CDR3aa: CASRLQGKANTGELFF; CDR3nt: TGTGCCAGCAGACTGCAGGGAAAAGCGAACACCGGGGAGCTGTTTTTT
d_gene: -; j_gene: TRBJ2-7; abundance: -; v_gene: TRBV28; CDR3aa: CASREAYEQYF; CDR3nt: TGTGCCAGCCGAGAGGCCTACGAGCAGTACTTC
d_gene: TRBD2; j_gene: TRBJ2-7; abundance: -; v_gene: TRBV10-3; CDR3aa: CAISDGRGDEQYF; CDR3nt: TGTGCCATCAGTGATGGGAGGGGAGACGAGCAGTACTTC
d_gene: -; j_gene: TRBJ2-7; abundance: few; v_gene: TRBV28; CDR3aa: CASTDAGYEQYF; CDR3nt: TGTGCCAGCACCGACGCGGGGTACGAGCAGTACTTC
d_gene: -; j_gene: TRBJ1-1; abundance: once; v_gene: TRBV18; CDR3aa: CASSPRQEGGAFF; CDR3nt: TGTGCCAGCTCCCCTCGACAGGAAGGAGGAGCTTTCTTT
d_gene: -; j_gene: TRBJ1-5; abundance: -; v_gene: TRBV9; CDR3aa: CASSVAGGNQPQHF; CDR3nt: TGTGCCAGCAGCGTAGCTGGGGGGAATCAGCCCCAGCATTTT
d_gene: TRBD2; j_gene: TRBJ2-3; abundance: -; v_gene: TRBV19; CDR3aa: CASSAGGAFTDTQYF; CDR3nt: TGTGCCAGTAGTGCCGGGGGGGCCTTCACAGATACGCAGTATTTT
d_gene: -; j_gene: TRBJ2-1; abundance: -; v_gene: TRBV29-1; CDR3aa: CSAWGRGSYNEQFF; CDR3nt: TGCAGCGCCTGGGGTAGGGGATCCTACAATGAGCAGTTCTTC
d_gene: -; j_gene: TRBJ2-5; abundance: -; v_gene: TRBV9; CDR3aa: CASSTGTAQETQYF; CDR3nt: TGTGCCAGCAGCACGGGGACGGCTCAAGAGACCCAGTACTTC
d_gene: -; j_gene: TRBJ2-7; abundance: -; v_gene: TRBV18; CDR3aa: CASSLVRPQTAYEQYF; CDR3nt: TGTGCCAGCTCACTTGTCCGACCCCAAACGGCCTACGAGCAGTACTTC
d_gene: -; j_gene: TRBJ2-5; abundance: -; v_gene: TRBV29-1; CDR3aa: CSVETGYGETQYF; CDR3nt: TGCAGCGTTGAAACCGGGTACGGGGAGACCCAGTACTTC
d_gene: TRBD2; j_gene: TRBJ2-7; abundance: once; v_gene: TRBV10-2; CDR3aa: CASSESKGIGTSGSYEQYF; CDR3nt: TGCGCCAGCAGTGAGTCTAAGGGGATCGGAACTAGCGGGAGCTACGAGCAGTACTTC